Following are 9 T cell receptor beta chains from one sample sequenced in a study of T-cell memory formation after mild COVID-19. In TCRdb, the 5' RACE reads were re-called with MiXCR into one record per CDR3 protein. Of fewer than 140,000 distinct CDR3 sequences listed, approximately 15% are singletons. The sample taken for sequencing was PBMCs or a T cell subset sorted from them (not recorded which). The receptors come from an adult woman who had mild COVID-19 (a few samples of this study predate the infection). Cell type and time point are not known.

The rearrangement links TRBV7-9 to TRBJ1-1; no reliable D call. V was cut by 6 bases and J by 7 bases, with 9 bases left in between. Germline loops: CDR1 SEHNR, CDR2 FQNEAQ (reference sequence). This CDR3 comprises 11 residues. The CDR3 nucleotides read TGTGCCAGCAGTATTGGACTTGAAGCTTTCTTT. It specifies CASSIGLEAFF. Complete variable domain (other parts from reference TRBV7-9 and TRBJ1-1): DTGVSQNPRHKITKRGQNVTFRCDPISEHNRLYWYRQTLGQGPEFLTYFQNEAQLEKSRLLSDRFSAERPKGSFSTLEIQRTEQGDSAMYLCASSIGLEAFFGQGTRLTVV.

The rearrangement links TRBV27 to TRBJ2-7, with D unclear. This CDR3 contains 14 residues. V was pared by 6 bases and J by 4 bases, with 16 bases between. Germline V CDR1 and CDR2: MNHEY, SMNVEV (reference sequence). For the CDR3, the DNA is TGTGCCAGCAGCTACACCCGAGTAGGGTACGAGCAGTACTTC. Residues: CASSYTRVGYEQYF.

J is TRBJ1-2 and V is TRBV4-1; 8 bases match TRBD1. Germline assignment: CDR1 MGHRA and CDR2 YSYEKL. This CDR3 has 14 amino acids. V lost 3 bases, J lost 7 bases, and 7 bases stayed unmatched. The CDR3 spells CASSHTDREVGYTF. CDR3 sequence (DNA): TGCGCCAGCAGCCACACGGACAGGGAAGTTGGCTACACCTTC.

The chain links TRBV6-5 to TRBJ2-3, with 9 bases aligning to TRBD2. The germline V gene has CDR1 MNHEY and CDR2 SVGAGI. Unmatched junction bases numbered 7, after V lost 0 bases and J lost 6 bases. There are 16 residues in the CDR3. CDR3 sequence (DNA): TGTGCCAGCAGTTACTCTGCGGGAGGGGCCTCGGATACGCAGTATTTT. It yields the protein CASSYSAGGASDTQYF.

V is TRBV6-2 or TRBV6-3 and J is TRBJ1-4; D unresolved. The germline V gene has CDR1 MNHEY and CDR2 SVGEGT. The CDR3 is made up of 14 amino acids. Between the trimmed V and J ends, which lost 5 bases and 8 bases, there was a span of 15 bases. The CDR3 spells CASSPKGDTEKLFF. The DNA for the CDR3 is TGTGCCAGCAGTCCAAAGGGAGATACGGAAAAACTGTTTTTT.

The chain combines TRBV5-1 with TRBJ1-6, with D uncertain. Trimming pared 0 bases from V and 0 bases from J, leaving 10 bases between. Per the germline V gene, CDR1 is SGHRS and CDR2 is YFSETQ. CDR3 length equals 17 residues. CDR3 bases: TGCGCCAGCAGCTTGGAAGCGCAGAGCTCCTATAATTCACCCCTCCACTTT. Its protein product is CASSLEAQSSYNSPLHF.

This clonotype was counted between two and nine times. The chain employs TRBV4-3 and TRBJ2-7; no definite D call. The germline gives CDR1 LGHNA, CDR2 YSLEER. There are 13 residues in the CDR3. V gave up 4 bases and J gave up 4 bases, with 11 bases separating them. CDR3 residues: CASSPSVGYEQYF. CDR3 sequence (DNA): TGCGCCAGCAGCCCCTCGGTGGGATACGAGCAGTACTTC.

The rearrangement uses TRBV7-2 and TRBJ1-2, with no clear D. There are 13 residues in the CDR3. V was shortened by 5 bases and J by 6 bases, with 13 bases between the two germline ends. Germline CDR1 SGHTA, CDR2 FQGNSA. The CDR3 is CASSPLLRNGYTF. In DNA form, the CDR3 reads TGTGCCAGCAGCCCCCTTCTGCGCAATGGCTACACCTTC.

This clonotype was counted ten times or more. This chain links TRBV7-6 with TRBJ2-5; TRBD2 matches at 9 bases. Germline V gives CDR1 SGHVS, CDR2 FNYEAQ. V shed 0 bases and J 5 bases; nucleotides not matched to a gene: 7. The CDR3 sequence is 16 residues long. The CDR3 loop is CASSLAPSGGPETQYF. The CDR3 DNA follows: TGTGCCAGCAGCTTAGCTCCCAGCGGGGGGCCGGAGACCCAGTACTTC.